This TCR beta chain was sequenced during a study of shared T cell receptors in the human thymus. Trimming removed 3 bases from V and 4 bases from J; junction bases left unmatched: 7. This CDR3 is 16 amino acids long. Germline V gene sequence: CDR1 LNHNV, CDR2 YYDKDF (reference sequence). The method was immunoSEQ multiplex PCR; TCRdb's version includes in-frame clones alone and lacks a portion of them. The sample lists about 500,000 clones, around three quarters occurring once. In addition, the sample was reused for a study of human thymus T cells. This second report adds: Having corrective surgery for congenital heart defects, healthy Finnish infants were the ones who donated. Corrective cardiac operations yielded the resected thymus tissue. Thymic and blood repertoires appeared to carry a bias in their V and J gene usage. As related research reported, thymic repertoires overlapped highly among unrelated individuals.

The chain joins TRBV15 to TRBJ2-2; 8 bases map to TRBD1. The sequencing sample was made of thymocytes. The TCR comes from a boy younger than two with a congenital heart defect. Here the CDR3 reads CATSSWTGSGTGELFF. The CDR3, as DNA: TGTGCCACCAGCAGTTGGACAGGGAGTGGCACCGGGGAGCTGTTTTTT.